The sequence of this T cell receptor beta chain was determined in a study of cytomegalovirus exposure and HLA in healthy donors (dated by TCRdb to about 2017). Context from the whole study: An earlier analysis of fewer than 750 of the donors reported 276 Gb of sequence data and 95 million to 140 million unique TCR beta sequences obtained from about 180 million T cells. About 310 gigabases of sequencing data and approximately 93 million unique TCR sequences were included in an early release covering several hundred HLA-typed donors. Among the approximately 420 genotyped donors, around 81% belonged to the genetic ancestry cluster associated with self-reported Caucasian donors. The aim of the study was to test whether cataloging public T cell receptors could identify signatures of past pathogen exposure. The study profiled the T cell repertoires of fewer than 850 subjects by immunosequencing and related them to cytomegalovirus serostatus. In addition to the first cohort of approximately 650 subjects, a separate validation cohort of 120 different subjects was used. High-throughput TCR immunosequencing, statistical association of individual TCRs with disease status, and machine learning were combined to predict cytomegalovirus infection status. In a later analysis, previously published TCR beta repertoires from 666 donors were re-analyzed and high-resolution HLA genotyping was added so that TCR occurrence patterns could be studied. Rather than drawing on any new phenotypic data, the later analysis identified candidate immune exposures from TCR beta sequences and the way those sequences occurred across donors. An earlier analysis of 587 of the donors applied high-throughput TCR beta sequencing to assess whether each TCR beta V gene segment acted as functional or pseudogenic. Alongside the repertoire data, information on donor age, sex, ethnicity and CMV serostatus was compiled. Genome-wide SNP genotypes for about 55% of the 666 donors were used in a later genetic analysis, which treated that subset as a discovery cohort. Every discovery cohort repertoire had been produced on one sequencing platform. HLA typing covered class I and class II loci at four-digit resolution. Typing coverage varied by locus: roughly 629-640 donors for A, B, C, DRB1 and DQB1; 522 for DQA1; more than 600 for DPA1; around 490 for DPB1. Four to six DR-DQ haplotypes were handled as single units for association and clustering, since linkage in the cohort was strong. On average, approximately 250,000 unique TCR beta nucleotide sequences were sequenced per donor among some 430 genotyped donors of the cohort, with around 19% of those sequences being non-productive. Results the study describes overall, beyond this receptor: This cohort had only TCR beta chains sequenced, and the lack of alpha or paired-chain data limited which features could be detected. In vitro tests confirmed that a few of the cytomegalovirus-associated TCR beta chains recognize cytomegalovirus antigens. In a later analysis, HLA-associated TCR beta chains showed more clonal expansion and lower generation probabilities than non-associated chains that were equally common. Correlated functional status among segregating V segments might reflect linkage disequilibrium, but an unknown experimental factor could not be ruled out. Because HLA typing was missing for some donors at each locus, association tests included only the typed subset. According to a later analysis, most CMV-associated TCR beta chains appeared to be HLA-restricted, and the HLA associations seemed to be driven largely by CMV exposure. Compared with the roughly 670-donor mean, donors in an Asian-associated ancestry cluster had fewer N-insertions in productive TCRs, according to a later genetic analysis. Across donors, most TCR sequences were observed very rarely, whereas some public TCRs were present in many individuals. In the study, 150 to 200 TCR beta chains were listed as associated with cytomegalovirus. According to a later analysis, parvovirus B19, influenza, CMV and Epstein-Barr virus appeared linked to several top co-occurrence clusters. Some 15 rarely observed V segments, including chromosome 9 orphons, were excluded from the earlier analysis of 550 to 700 of the donors because counts were too low. In an earlier analysis of some 550 of the donors, most TCR beta V segments were observed in productive rearrangements about 87% or about 30% of the time, broadly matching IMGT annotations. Because the 87-base-pair reads could not distinguish some IMGT-functional V segments, including TRBV6-2 and TRBV6-3, those segments were excluded. Specific HLA alleles were associated with about 17,000 TCR beta sequences at a false discovery rate of 0.05 in a later analysis. The classifier was reported to diagnose cytomegalovirus status with high specificity and sensitivity in both the original cohort and the validation cohort. For the cohort, immune exposure information was limited to CMV serostatus. An association between a missense DCLRE1C variant and V-gene and J-gene trimming of TCR beta chains was found in a later genetic analysis and replicated in an independent cohort. Roughly uniform sequencing depth across donors was assumed in presence/absence analyses, although this assumption may not hold. According to the authors, the approach could potentially be generalized to other disease states and immunological phenotypes. When HLA alleles, especially DR and DQ, strongly co-occurred, attributing TCR associations to individual alleles was difficult. A cluster of highly shared sequence variants was judged likely to be a technical artifact of the sequencing pipeline. In a later analysis, TCR association rates were found to vary across HLA loci, with the most associated TCRs seen for DRB1 alleles and the fewest for HLA-C alleles. A further reported finding was that TCR beta sequences accurately predicted the HLA-A and HLA-B alleles for most subjects in the first cohort.

The CDR3 spans 17 residues, from the cysteine through the phenylalanine. This entry keeps only the CDR3 DNA: 51 bases, framed from base 1. Per the germline V gene, SGHRS is the CDR1 and YFSETQ is the CDR2. Germline trimming amounts to 2 bases on V and 3 bases on J, with 10 as the count of junction bases outside the gene matches. With regard to this clone: The clone's antigen remains unknown. No qualities accompany the bases; no much larger clone lies one base away.

The cohort consisted of some 670 healthy bone marrow donors. At the time of sampling, all cohort members were nominally healthy, though unrecorded immune exposures were likely present. The donor tested CMV seronegative, placing the donor among the roughly 340 seronegative members of the cohort. A peripheral blood sample was provided by each donor, and peripheral blood mononuclear cells were used for TCR beta sequencing. The Qiagen DNeasy Blood Extraction Kit was used to extract genomic DNA from the blood cell samples. Library generation was performed with the immunoSEQ multiplex PCR assay. For the multiplex PCR, a mixture combining 60 forward primers for TCR Vbeta segments and 13 reverse primers for TCR Jbeta segments was used. The CDR3 region of rearranged TCR beta genes was amplified from genomic DNA with a multiplex PCR assay. The amplified TCR beta libraries were sequenced on the Illumina HiSeq System as 87-base-pair reads. In the paper's pipeline: Across the 500 to 700 repertoires, a later analysis counted roughly 77 million unique TCR beta chains, roughly 11 million of which were shared by at least two donors. Raw reads were error-corrected and collapsed into unique sequences by a nearest-neighbor algorithm in which closely related sequences were merged to remove PCR and sequencing errors. To assign V, D and J gene segments, CDR3 sequences were aligned to IMGT reference sequences. For a sequence to be retained, a match of at least six nucleotides to both a V gene segment and a J gene segment was required. A rearrangement was called productive if the CDR3 had no stop codons and remained in frame with V and J, and every other rearrangement was called non-productive. Following IMGT convention, CDR3 was defined as the stretch from the second conserved V-encoded cysteine up to the conserved J-encoded phenylalanine. The earlier analysis of around 640 of the donors excluded sequences that lacked an unambiguous match to a single V gene segment. An earlier analysis of a few hundred of the donors called V segments functional above 56.7% productive rearrangements and segregating when the between-donor standard deviation exceeded 5%. A statistical classification framework was built to diagnose cytomegalovirus status from the catalog of TCR beta chain sequences. In a later analysis, V and J genes were assigned by comparing TCR nucleotide sequences against IMGT/GENE-DB human TR gene sequences. Using the TCRdist pipeline, a later analysis assigned CDR3 sequences along with most-parsimonious VDJ recombination scenarios. In a later analysis, each TCR beta chain was defined by its CDR3 amino acid sequence together with its V-gene family, and reads lacking a unique V-gene family were excluded. A later analysis removed 550 to 650 highly shared, low-generation-probability nucleotide sequences to deal with suspected cross-contamination and a sequencing artifact. In a later analysis, a clonal expansion index was calculated for each public chain from normalized within-repertoire ranks of inferred template counts. Generation probabilities in a later analysis came from a VDJ recombination model fitted to out-of-frame rearrangements, and those results were checked against IGoR. Hypergeometric tests were used in a later analysis to score TCR-TCR, TCR-HLA and TCR-CMV co-occurrence, with a repertoire-size bias correction applied to the TCR pairs. A later analysis estimated false discovery rates by permuting HLA or CMV assignments 20 times. In a later analysis, co-occurring TCRs were grouped with DBSCAN, and TCRdist sequence similarity was added when clustering was performed within HLA-allele-positive subsets. Repertoires with fewer than 30,000 or more than 120,000 public chains, plus five repertoires with anomalous nucleotide sharing, were excluded from co-occurrence clustering. The source is immuneACCESS, and TCRdb retained only in-frame sequences with V and J called. Part of the clones is not carried over; for the studies checked, unresolved V genes explain less than half of this, and the remainder is unexplained. That table gives V, J and clone size, and the DNA gave D and trimming. Within this sample are about 180,000 clones, with roughly 82% of them counted one time only. Jointly, the top ten make up 1.5% of the sample.

Sequencing was carried out using PBMCs. This receptor was taken from a man aged 35-49 years in good health and CMV-seronegative. This chain joins TRBV5-1 to TRBJ2-2; TRBD2 matches 7 bases in the middle. The DNA sequence is as follows: TGCGCCAGCAGCTTTCACGCGGGAGTATTTTACACCGGGGAGCTGTTTTTT. The encoded protein is CASSFHAGVFYTGELFF.